The 25 T cell receptor beta chains reported below all come from one sample, sequenced in a study of breast tumors, draining lymph nodes, adjacent tissues. TCRdb re-called the multiplex PCR reads with MiXCR, one entry per CDR3 protein. The data contain 200,000 to 300,000 distinct CDR3 sequences, under 35% of them singletons. Axillary draining lymph nodes of breast cancer patients supplied the node samples. The specimen sequenced was axillary lymph node tissue. The receptors originated from a female donor with breast cancer. Some clones in this sample may be carry-over from other donors' samples.

Ten or more counts support this clonotype. V is TRBV6-4 and J is TRBJ2-7; D remains unclear. V was trimmed by 4 bases and J by 2 bases, leaving 15 bases between them. There are 15 residues in the CDR3. Germline CDR1 and CDR2: MRHNA and SNTAGT. The CDR3 region is CASSATIRPPYEQYF. In DNA form, the CDR3 reads TGTGCCAGCAGTGCAACTATCCGCCCCCCCTACGAGCAGTACTTC.

This chain joins TRBV27 and TRBJ1-2; D gene uncertain. The length of the CDR3 is 15 residues. Trimming cost V 5 bases and J 6 bases, with 19 bases left between them. Germline V lookup: CDR1 MNHEY, CDR2 SMNVEV (reference sequence). As DNA, the CDR3 is TGTGCCAGCAGTCCCTCGGCGGGAGGGATAAATGGCTACACCTTC. Translating gives CASSPSAGGINGYTF.

Only a few counts were recorded for this clonotype. The V and J genes are TRBV3-1 and TRBJ2-7, with D tentatively TRBD2 (6 bases). Germline loops: CDR1 LGHDT, CDR2 YNNKEL (reference sequence). V gave up 1 base and J gave up 3 bases, with 13 bases separating them. The CDR3 runs to 15 residues. The DNA for the CDR3 is TGTGCCAGCAGCCAAGTCTGGGGGGAGCTCTACGAGCAGTACTTC. This sequence encodes CASSQVWGELYEQYF.

Concerning this clonotype itself: The missing conserved phenylalanine or tryptophan at the end of this CDR3 makes a read error likely. It is unclear where the CDR3 begins or ends on the DNA, so no DNA is shown, and the CDR3 is as TCRdb lists it. The CDR3 here is CATSRSEAGRHRGAVL. V and J are TRBV15 and TRBJ2-2; the tabulated D call, TRBD2, remains unverified against the DNA. From germline, CDR1 is LNHNV and CDR2 YYDKDF (reference sequence). 16 amino acids form the CDR3, both terminal residues included.

This clonotype was seen ten or more times. V and J are TRBV7-2 and TRBJ1-5, with D unclear. V lost 1 base and J lost 0, with 7 bases in between. Germline CDR1 is SGHTA and CDR2 is FQGNSA. This CDR3 is built from 15 residues. The CDR3 here is CASSLGQRSNQPQHF. Written as DNA, the CDR3 is TGTGCCAGCAGCTTAGGCCAACGTAGCAATCAGCCCCAGCATTTT. Together with reference TRBV7-2 and TRBJ1-5, the CDR3 gives the full variable domain: GAGVSQSPSNKVTEKGKDVELRCDPISGHTALYWYRQSLGQGLEFLIYFQGNSAPDKSGLPSDRFSAERTGGSVSTLTIQRTQQEDSAVYLCASSLGQRSNQPQHFGDGTRLSIL.

The genes are TRBV15 and TRBJ2-3; D is perhaps TRBD2 (5 bases). V gave up 6 bases and J gave up 6 bases, with 13 bases separating them. The CDR3 has 13 residues. Germline-derived CDR1 and CDR2 are LNHNV and YYDKDF (reference sequence). This CDR3 is CATSESGRDTQYF. Here the CDR3 DNA reads TGTGCCACCAGTGAGAGCGGCCGGGATACGCAGTATTTT.

Concerning this clonotype itself: The junction differs from germline at one of its ends, possibly a read error. The chain joins TRBV25-1 to TRBJ1-1; TRBD1 matches 7 bases. Per the germline V gene, CDR1 is MGHDK and CDR2 is SYGVNS. The CDR3 runs to 14 residues. CDR3 bases: TGTGCCGGCAGTGAACAGGGGCGGAATACTGAAGCTTTCTTT. Its translation is CAGSEQGRNTEAFF.

This clonotype was detected only a few times. A single base separates this from a much larger clone, so it may be a read error. The chain combines TRBV5-4 with TRBJ1-3, with 8 bases fitting TRBD1. Per the germline V gene, CDR1 is SGHNT and CDR2 is YYREEE (reference sequence). This CDR3 spans 14 amino acids. CDR3 region: CASSAGQVGNTIHF. For the CDR3, the DNA is TGTGCCAGCAGCGCGGGACAGGTTGGAAACACCATACATTTT.

Turning to this clonotype: The conserved phenylalanine or tryptophan normally closing the CDR3 is absent here, so this likely arose from a read error. The DNA is omitted, as the CDR3 cannot be located on it reliably, and the CDR3 follows TCRdb's listing. V and J are TRBV7-9 and TRBJ1-6. The germline V gene encodes CDR1 SEHNR and CDR2 FQNEAQ (reference sequence). Termini included, the CDR3 measures 12 amino acids. CDR3 sequence reads: CASSQHNSPPHS.

The chain uses TRBV6-2 or TRBV6-3 and TRBJ2-1, with 7 bases that match TRBD2. Germline CDR1 and CDR2: MNHEY and SVGEGT. The length of the CDR3 is 16 residues. The ends lost 2 bases at V and 8 bases at J; junction bases unmatched: 12. The CDR3 here is CASSYPGLGGGHEQFF. CDR3 sequence (DNA): TGTGCCAGCAGTTACCCAGGACTAGGCGGTGGCCATGAGCAGTTCTTC.

The chain couples TRBV5-1 to TRBJ2-7; D possibly corresponds to TRBD1 (6 bases). The CDR3 covers 15 residues. The ends were cut back, 4 bases at V and 4 bases at J, with 18 bases in the middle. Germline CDR1 reads SGHRS; CDR2 reads YFSETQ. The DNA of the CDR3 is TGCGCCAGCAGCGTTGAAACAGGGTACCCTTACGAGCAGTACTTC. It yields the protein CASSVETGYPYEQYF.

The genes are TRBV12-5 and TRBJ1-5; D gene unclear. Trimming removed 6 bases at V and 3 bases at J, with 15 bases between. CDR1 is LGHNT and CDR2 is FRNRAP in the germline V gene. The CDR3 contains 15 residues. CDR3 DNA: TGTGCTAGTGGACCCATCCGGGCCTACAATCAGCCCCAGCATTTT. It encodes CASGPIRAYNQPQHF.

The sample holds many counts of this clonotype. The V call is TRBV6-4, the J call TRBJ1-2; 9 bases agree with TRBD1. Germline trimming cut 6 bases from V and 7 bases from J; bases unmatched to any gene: 12. Germline CDR1 MRHNA, CDR2 SNTAGT. The CDR3 has 15 residues. CDR3 DNA: TGTGCCAGCAGACGTAGCCCGGGACAGGGATCTGGCTACACCTTC. It translates to CASRRSPGQGSGYTF.

In regard to this clonotype: Since a much larger clone is just one base distant, this may be a read error. The rearrangement uses TRBV4-2 and TRBJ2-1; D is unresolved. The CDR3 has 16 amino acids. Deletions cut 0 bases from V and 4 bases from J, with 13 bases between. The V gene's germline CDR1 is LGHNA and CDR2 YNFKEQ. In DNA form, the CDR3 reads TGTGCCAGCAGCCAAGAAAGAAGGAAGACATACAATGAGCAGTTCTTC. It codes for CASSQERRKTYNEQFF.

This clonotype has ten or more counts. The genes are TRBV12-3 or TRBV12-4 and TRBJ2-3; D tentatively fits TRBD1 or TRBD2 (5 bases each). The CDR3 has 13 amino acids. The V end lost 1 base, the J end lost 6 bases, and 8 bases lay between the germline ends. In DNA, the CDR3 is TGTGCCAGCAGTTTAGGAGGGGAGGATACGCAGTATTTT. Translated, it gives CASSLGGEDTQYF.

The chain is built from TRBV25-1 and TRBJ2-2; tentatively, D is TRBD1 or TRBD2 (5 bases each). The CDR3 is 13 residues long. V was pared by 5 bases and J by 9 bases, with 13 bases between. Germline CDR1 is MGHDK and CDR2 is SYGVNS. The CDR3 DNA sequence: TGTGCCAGCAGTAAACCGGGACCATGGGAGCTGTTTTTT. It encodes CASSKPGPWELFF.

This clonotype was counted at least ten times. V gene TRBV7-9 combines with J gene TRBJ2-5; TRBD1 matches 9 bases. Germline V lookup: CDR1 SEHNR, CDR2 FQNEAQ (reference sequence). The CDR3 covers 14 residues. V shed 5 bases, J shed 5 bases, and the junction held 6 bases outside the gene matches. The CDR3 DNA reads TGTGCCAGCAGCCCACAGGGGGCGAGGGAGACCCAGTACTTC. It is translated as CASSPQGARETQYF.

This clonotype has a count of ten or more. This chain links TRBV11-3 with TRBJ2-1; 8 nucleotides agree with TRBD2. In germline, CDR1 is SGHNT, CDR2 YENEEA. The junction had 14 bases not matched to a gene; V was cut back by 2 bases and J by 8 bases. The CDR3 spans 17 residues. The DNA for the CDR3 is TGTGCCAGCAGCTTAAGGTTGTCCACTAGCGGTCTTGATGAGCAGTTCTTC. Translated: CASSLRLSTSGLDEQFF.

The chain uses TRBV24-1 and TRBJ1-5, with D possibly TRBD1 on 6 matching bases. Germline V gene sequence: CDR1 KGHDR, CDR2 SFDVKD. This CDR3 contains 15 residues. Trimming cost V 5 bases and J 8 bases, with 18 bases left between them. The CDR3 reads CATSVARDTGEPQHF. The CDR3 nucleotides are TGTGCCACCAGTGTTGCGCGGGACACCGGGGAGCCCCAGCATTTT.

In this sample, this clonotype turned up many times. The CDR3 sequence: CASSGSRDRPNSGNTIYF. CDR3 bases: TGTGCCAGCTCCGGGTCAAGGGACAGGCCGAACTCTGGAAACACCATATATTTT. The rearrangement joins TRBV2 to TRBJ1-3; the match to TRBD1 covers 8 bases. V lost 8 bases and J lost 0; bases outside the gene matches: 15. CDR3 size: 18 residues. CDR1 is SNHLY and CDR2 is FYNNEI in the germline V gene.

Turning to this clonotype: This may come from a read error, since a much larger clone is one base off. The rearrangement joins TRBV20-1 to TRBJ2-7; 10 bases fit TRBD1. Germline CDR1 DFQATT, CDR2 SNEGSKA (reference sequence). V dropped 4 bases and J dropped 6; count of bases not matched to a gene: 9. The CDR3 is 14 residues long. CDR3 DNA: TGCAGTGCTATCCGGACAGGGGGTACTTCCGAGCAGTACTTC. Protein sequence: CSAIRTGGTSEQYF.

V is TRBV19 and J is TRBJ2-7; D perhaps matches TRBD2 (6 bases). V dropped 5 bases and J dropped 7 bases, with 15 bases sitting between them. The CDR3 has 13 residues. Germline V CDR1 and CDR2: LNHDA, SQIVND (reference sequence). CDR3 residues: CASSELAAEEQYF. The CDR3 nucleotides are TGTGCCAGTAGTGAACTAGCTGCTGAGGAGCAGTACTTC.

This clonotype showed up many times. V gene TRBV6-6 combines with J gene TRBJ1-6; D is uncertain. V was pared by 6 bases and J by 10 bases, with 13 bases between. The CDR3 sequence is 13 residues long. Per the germline V gene, CDR1 is MNHNY and CDR2 is SVGAGI (reference sequence). For the CDR3, the DNA is TGTGCCAGCAGCGAATTCGGAGGATCACCCCTCCACTTT. Translating gives CASSEFGGSPLHF.

This clonotype was recorded only once. Relative to the germline gene, one junction end is altered; a read error may explain this. The rearrangement uses TRBV9 and TRBJ1-3; D is ambiguous. The V gene's germline CDR1 is SGDLS and CDR2 YYNGEE. The CDR3 is 14 residues long. CDR3 sequence: CASSAGQPGNTTYF. The CDR3 DNA follows: TGTGCCAGCAGCGCCGGTCAGCCCGGAAACACCACATATTTT.

This clonotype was counted many times. J is TRBJ2-7 and V is TRBV7-9; TRBD2 matches at 8 bases. CDR3 length equals 13 residues. The trim removed 5 bases at V and 6 bases at J, leaving 6 bases unmatched. The germline V gene has CDR1 SEHNR and CDR2 FQNEAQ (reference sequence). The CDR3 spells CASSEEREFEQYF. In DNA, the CDR3 is TGTGCCAGCAGCGAGGAGCGGGAGTTCGAGCAGTACTTC.